Sequencing of this T cell receptor beta chain was carried out in a study of Ad26.COV2.S vaccination and SARS-CoV-2 variants. Broader study findings: The breadth of spike-specific CD8+ and CD4+ T cell responses after vaccination was reportedly substantial.

The protocol was immunoSEQ multiplex PCR, while the TCRdb copy is restricted to in-frame clones and leaves out a portion. This repertoire shows 180,000 or so clones, 70% to 90% found once; its top ten account for over 4.5%. The V end lost 1 base, the J end lost 5 bases, and 12 bases lay between the germline ends. The CDR3 consists of 14 residues. Germline CDR1 SGHAT, CDR2 FQDESV (reference sequence). Comments on this clone: Its antigen is not identified.

The rearrangement links TRBV11-1 to TRBJ2-7; possible D gene TRBD2, 5 bases. The TCR was taken from a human donor who had recovered from COVID-19. The material was peripheral blood, obtained after recovery from COVID-19. The CDR3 DNA reads TGTGCCAGCAGCTTAGGAGGGTACGGTGACGAGCAGTACTTC. Its translation: CASSLGGYGDEQYF.